A single sample is the source of the 24 T cell receptor beta chains below, sequenced in a study of vaccination and CD4 T cells after COVID-19 (dated 2022 in TCRdb). Their target antigens are unknown. The sample's treatment or condition, from its label and the paper: 10-day PBMC culture with coronavirus spike peptide pools or control peptides (ViraFEST assay). CD4+ T cells from unexposed donors were collected before the COVID-19 pandemic (2011-2018). Library preparation employed PCR. Sequencing relied on an Illumina iSeq 100. TCR sequencing of DNA from cultured CD4+ T cells used the Oncomine TCR Beta short-read assay at the Johns Hopkins FTIC core. The public sequencing data were trimmed at Q25 with fastp and processed into clonotypes with MiXCR by TCRdb, which kept only in-frame beta chains. Duplicate CDR3 protein sequences are folded into a single record with the most common DNA and genes. The sample table lists 5,000 to 6,000 distinct CDR3 sequences, 39% of them with a count of one. Jointly, the top ten make up over 40% of the sample.

Sequencing was performed on CD4+ T cells from blood, cultured in vitro. Receptors originate from a human donor in good health.

The V call is TRBV9, the J call TRBJ2-3; weak D call: TRBD1 (5 bases). V lost 0 bases, J lost 0 bases, and 8 bases lay in between. CDR3 length: 15 residues. Germline CDR1 reads SGDLS; CDR2 reads YYNGEE. The CDR3 protein is CASSVGTSSTDTQYF. The CDR3 nucleotides read TGTGCCAGCAGCGTAGGGACATCTAGCACAGATACGCAGTATTTT.

This chain uses TRBV29-1 with TRBJ1-2, with D unclear. Germline V gene lookup returns CDR1 SQVTM and CDR2 ANQGSEA. Trimming pared 5 bases from V and 4 bases from J, leaving 5 bases between. The CDR3 extends over 10 amino acids. In DNA form, the CDR3 reads TGCAGCGTTCAATCCTATGGCTACACCTTC. Protein: CSVQSYGYTF.

The V gene is TRBV25-1, the J gene TRBJ1-2, with D perhaps TRBD1 (5 bases). V lost 4 bases and J 8 bases, leaving 17 bases between the germline ends. CDR1 and CDR2 (germline): MGHDK, SYGVNS. The CDR3 covers 14 residues. The CDR3 loop reads CASSAGEFVGGYTF. Written as DNA, the CDR3 is TGTGCCAGCAGTGCGGGGGAGTTTGTCGGAGGCTACACCTTC.

This clonotype was seen more than once but under ten times. The chain recombines TRBV7-3 with TRBJ1-6, with TRBD1 matching over 11 bases. This CDR3 region has 16 residues. The trim removed 5 bases at V and 9 bases at J, leaving 9 bases unmatched. Germline CDR1 SGHTA, CDR2 FQGTGA. CDR3 sequence (DNA): TGTGCCAGCAGCGCCTCCGGGACAGGGGGAAGTTCACCCCTCCACTTT. Translation: CASSASGTGGSSPLHF.

This CDR3 is CASSLDLVNTEAFF. CDR3 bases: TGTGCCAGCAGCTTAGACCTGGTGAACACTGAAGCTTTCTTT. The chain recombines TRBV6-1 with TRBJ1-1; D unclear. V was clipped by 6 bases and J by 0 bases, with 11 bases between them. The V gene's germline CDR1 is MNHNS and CDR2 SASEGT. The CDR3 runs 14 residues.

The J gene is TRBJ2-2, the V gene TRBV10-3; D may correspond to TRBD1 or TRBD2 (6 bases each). Per germline, CDR1 ENHRY and CDR2 SYGVKD. Trimming stripped 10 bases from V and 1 base from J, with 10 bases between. The CDR3 sequence is 13 residues long. This CDR3 is CATGAGNTGELFF. CDR3 coding DNA: TGTGCCACGGGGGCGGGGAACACCGGGGAGCTGTTTTTT.

This clonotype turned up a few times. The V and J genes are TRBV10-3 and TRBJ2-1; D might be TRBD1 or TRBD2, each matching 7 bases. Germline V gene lookup returns CDR1 ENHRY and CDR2 SYGVKD. The CDR3 is made up of 15 amino acids. V dropped 9 bases and J dropped 5 bases, with 20 bases sitting between them. The CDR3, as DNA: TGTGCCATTAACCCAGGGGGGGCCCCCAACAATGAGCAGTTCTTC. Translation gives CAINPGGAPNNEQFF.

The V and J genes are TRBV6-5 and TRBJ2-7; the D gene is possibly TRBD1 (5 bases). Trimming cost V 0 bases and J 3 bases, with 12 bases left between them. Germline V lookup: CDR1 MNHEY, CDR2 SVGAGI. The CDR3 extends over 15 amino acids. The CDR3 bases are TGTGCCAGCAGTTACTCGGGCACAGGCCTCTACGAGCAGTACTTC. Protein: CASSYSGTGLYEQYF.

This clonotype has a handful of counts. The V call is TRBV28, the J call TRBJ1-6; tentatively, D is TRBD1 (6 bases). Trimming removed 2 bases at V and 10 bases at J, with 12 bases between. CDR1 MDHEN and CDR2 SYDVKM come from the germline V gene. This CDR3 contains 14 residues. The CDR3 spells CASSLRGGYSPLHF. CDR3 DNA sequence: TGTGCCAGCAGTTTAAGGGGGGGCTACTCACCCCTCCACTTT.

The DNA for the CDR3 is TGTGCCAGCAGCATCTCCATTCACTACGAGCAGTACTTC. Encoded protein: CASSISIHYEQYF. This chain connects TRBV5-6 to TRBJ2-7, with D uncertain. The V and J ends lost 4 bases and 3 bases respectively, with 11 bases between them. Germline V CDR1 and CDR2: SGHDT, YYEEEE. The CDR3 has 13 amino acids. The variable domain in full, completed from reference TRBV5-6 and TRBJ2-7, reads DAGVTQSPTHLIKTRGQQVTLRCSPKSGHDTVSWYQQALGQGPQFIFQYYEEEERQRGNFPDRFSGHQFPNYSSELNVNALLLGDSALYLCASSISIHYEQYFGPGTRLTVT.

This chain joins TRBV20-1 and TRBJ1-2; D possibly corresponds to TRBD1 (6 bases). The ends were cut back, 5 bases at V and 4 bases at J, with 17 bases in the middle. Germline V gene data show CDR1 as DFQATT and CDR2 as SNEGSKA (reference sequence). CDR3 size: 14 residues. CDR3 loop: CSAEGRQAVYGYTF. CDR3 coding DNA: TGCAGTGCTGAGGGTAGACAGGCAGTCTATGGCTACACCTTC.

The chain recombines TRBV24-1 with TRBJ1-2, with D unclear. Germline V gene data show CDR1 as KGHDR and CDR2 as SFDVKD. Trimming removed 0 bases from V and 8 bases from J, with 6 bases in between. The CDR3 consists of 12 residues. CDR3 in amino acids: CATSDLSGGYTF. DNA for the CDR3: TGTGCCACCAGTGATTTGTCCGGGGGCTACACCTTC.

The chain carries TRBV19 and TRBJ1-6; 8 bases align to TRBD1. CDR1 LNHDA and CDR2 SQIVND come from the germline V gene (reference sequence). CDR3 length: 13 residues. Germline trimming cut 9 bases from V and 6 bases from J; bases unmatched to any gene: 4. The CDR3 loop reads CASLDRGNSPLHF. In DNA form, the CDR3 reads TGTGCCAGCCTTGACAGGGGTAATTCACCCCTCCACTTT.

The V call is TRBV2, the J call TRBJ1-1; D is undetermined. The CDR3 covers 13 residues. Germline V gene lookup returns CDR1 SNHLY and CDR2 FYNNEI. Between the trimmed V and J ends, which lost 5 bases and 0 bases, there was a span of 7 bases. The CDR3 bases are TGTGCCAGCAGTCGGACCTTGAACACTGAAGCTTTCTTT. It encodes CASSRTLNTEAFF.

This clonotype was recorded a few times. The gene calls are TRBV20-1 and TRBJ1-2, with 9 nucleotides matching TRBD1. Trimming cost V 5 bases and J 0 bases; bases outside gene matches: 4. The CDR3 is 14 residues long. From germline, CDR1 is DFQATT and CDR2 SNEGSKA (reference sequence). CDR3 nucleotides: TGCAGTGCTCCGGACAGGGGAGCTAACTATGGCTACACCTTC. Protein: CSAPDRGANYGYTF.

This clonotype was detected only once. The V and J genes are TRBV5-1 and TRBJ2-7, with D possibly TRBD2 on 6 matching bases. With 1 base removed from V and 5 bases from J, the gap between germline ends came to 10 bases. The CDR3 runs 13 residues. Per the germline V gene, CDR1 is SGHRS and CDR2 is YFSETQ. CDR3 nucleotide sequence: TGCGCCAGCAGCTTGAATACGGGGGACGAGCAGTACTTC. It encodes CASSLNTGDEQYF.

The gene calls are TRBV6-1 and TRBJ2-3; D is undetermined. V was clipped by 7 bases and J by 6 bases, with 14 bases between them. The CDR3 spans 13 residues. Germline lookup yields CDR1 MNHNS and CDR2 SASEGT. Here the CDR3 reads CASTRPVMDTQYF. CDR3 in DNA: TGTGCCAGCACTCGACCAGTCATGGATACGCAGTATTTT.

The chain has TRBV30 and TRBJ2-7; D gene ambiguous. V lost 5 bases to trimming and J lost 2 bases, with 7 bases between them. The CDR3 is 11 amino acids. CDR1 is GTSNPN and CDR2 is SVGIG in the germline V gene (reference sequence). CDR3 nucleotides: TGTGCCTGGGATCACGCCTACGAGCAGTACTTC. Its translation: CAWDHAYEQYF.

This clonotype was observed a few times. This chain joins TRBV12-3 or TRBV12-4 and TRBJ1-2, with D possibly being TRBD1 (5 bases). Trimming pared 4 bases from V and 2 bases from J, leaving 8 bases between. The CDR3 loop spans 13 amino acids. CDR3 residues: CASSSPGNYGYTF. The CDR3 DNA is TGTGCCAGCAGTTCCCCAGGGAACTATGGCTACACCTTC.

The CDR3 bases are TGTGCCAGCAGTTTCGAGCCCCCTGAGAGCTCCTATAATTCACCCCTCCACTTT. Its translation is CASSFEPPESSYNSPLHF. The chain joins TRBV27 to TRBJ1-6; no reliable D call. Germline V lookup: CDR1 MNHEY, CDR2 SMNVEV (reference sequence). V lost 3 bases to trimming and J lost 0 bases, with 15 bases between them. CDR3 length equals 18 residues.

The V gene is TRBV6-1, the J gene TRBJ1-1; 10 positions agree with TRBD1. CDR3 size: 17 residues. V shed 6 bases, J shed 4 bases, and the junction held 14 bases outside the gene matches. Germline assignment: CDR1 MNHNS and CDR2 SASEGT. In DNA form, the CDR3 reads TGTGCCAGCAGAACCGGGACAGGGGTTGGTCTGGGCACTGAAGCTTTCTTT. Its protein is CASRTGTGVGLGTEAFF.

This clonotype was found a few times. This rearrangement joins TRBV20-1 to TRBJ2-7; no definite D call. Germline CDR1 reads DFQATT; CDR2 reads SNEGSKA (reference sequence). V was trimmed by 5 bases and J by 2 bases, leaving 13 bases between them. The CDR3 runs 13 residues. CDR3 sequence (DNA): TGCAGTGCTTCAGCACCACCCACCTACGAGCAGTACTTC. Translating gives CSASAPPTYEQYF.

The V call is TRBV5-4, the J call TRBJ1-1, with 7 positions matching TRBD1. V was clipped by 2 bases and J by 4 bases; unmatched bases: 8. There are 15 residues in the CDR3. Germline V gene lookup returns CDR1 SGHNT and CDR2 YYREEE (reference sequence). The CDR3: CASSLGGAVPTEAFF. The CDR3 nucleotides read TGTGCCAGCAGCTTAGGGGGCGCGGTCCCCACTGAAGCTTTCTTT.

This sequence joins TRBV6-1 and TRBJ1-1; 9 bases are a match to TRBD1. J lost 5 bases, V lost 6 bases, and 7 bases had no gene match. Germline V CDR1 and CDR2: MNHNS, SASEGT. The CDR3 is made up of 14 amino acids. In DNA form, the CDR3 reads TGTGCCAGCAGCCTGACAGGGGGAGGAACTGAAGCTTTCTTT. Amino acid sequence: CASSLTGGGTEAFF.